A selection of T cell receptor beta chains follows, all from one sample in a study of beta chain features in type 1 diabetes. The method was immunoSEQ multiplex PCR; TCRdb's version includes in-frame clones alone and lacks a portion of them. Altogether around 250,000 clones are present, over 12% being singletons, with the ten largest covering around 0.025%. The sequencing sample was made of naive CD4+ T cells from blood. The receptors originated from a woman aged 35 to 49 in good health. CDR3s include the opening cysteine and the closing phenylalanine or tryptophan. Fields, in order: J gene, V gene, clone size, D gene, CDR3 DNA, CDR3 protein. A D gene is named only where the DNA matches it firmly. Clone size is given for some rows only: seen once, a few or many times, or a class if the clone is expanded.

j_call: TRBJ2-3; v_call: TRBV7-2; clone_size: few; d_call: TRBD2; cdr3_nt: TGTGCCAGCAGCTTAAGGGCGGGGAGGGCAGATACGCAGTATTTT; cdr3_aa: CASSLRAGRADTQYF
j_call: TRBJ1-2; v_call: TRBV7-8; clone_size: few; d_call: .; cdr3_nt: TGTGCCAGCAGCTTAGGTCAGGTACACTATGGCTACACCTTC; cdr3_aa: CASSLGQVHYGYTF
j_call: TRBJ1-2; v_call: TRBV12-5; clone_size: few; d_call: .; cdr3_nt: TGTGCTAGTGGTCCGGACACCTTCGGTGGCTACACCTTC; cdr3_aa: CASGPDTFGGYTF
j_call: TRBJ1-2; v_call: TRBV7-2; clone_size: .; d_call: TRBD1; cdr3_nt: TGTGCCAGCAGCTTCAGGGGGGAGCCAGAGTACTATGGCTACACCTTC; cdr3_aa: CASSFRGEPEYYGYTF
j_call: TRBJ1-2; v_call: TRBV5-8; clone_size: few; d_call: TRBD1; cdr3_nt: TGTGCCAGCAGCTTGGGGACAGGGTCGGGCTATGGCTACACCTTC; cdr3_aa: CASSLGTGSGYGYTF
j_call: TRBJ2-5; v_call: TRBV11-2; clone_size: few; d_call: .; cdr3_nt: TGTGCCAGCAGCTTAGGTCCGGTAGGGGTAAGCGCGACCCAGTACTTC; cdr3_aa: CASSLGPVGVSATQYF
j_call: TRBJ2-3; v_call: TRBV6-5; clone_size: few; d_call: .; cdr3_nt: TGTGCCAGCAGTTACTCGGGACAACGCACAGATACGCAGTATTTT; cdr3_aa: CASSYSGQRTDTQYF
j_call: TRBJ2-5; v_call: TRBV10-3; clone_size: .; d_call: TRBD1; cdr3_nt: TGTGCCATCGGGGACAGCATAGAGACCCAGTACTTC; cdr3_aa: CAIGDSIETQYF
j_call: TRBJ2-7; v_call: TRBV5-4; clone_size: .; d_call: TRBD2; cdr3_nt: TGTGCCAGCAGCTCCCGGACTAGCGGGGGAGTCTACGAGCAGTACTTC; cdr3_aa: CASSSRTSGGVYEQYF
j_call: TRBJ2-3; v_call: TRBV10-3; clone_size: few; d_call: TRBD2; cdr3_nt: TGTGCCACCACGGGGGGGAGCCCAGATACGCAGTATTTT; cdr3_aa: CATTGGSPDTQYF
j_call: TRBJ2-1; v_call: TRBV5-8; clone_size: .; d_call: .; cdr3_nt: TGTGCCAGCAGCTTGGCCGGGGGGCTCCAATACAATGAGCAGTTCTTC; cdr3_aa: CASSLAGGLQYNEQFF
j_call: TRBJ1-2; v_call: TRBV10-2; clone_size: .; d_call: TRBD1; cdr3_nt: TGCGCCAGCACCCGGAGAGGGGGCCTCTACTACACCTTC; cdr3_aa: CASTRRGGLYYTF
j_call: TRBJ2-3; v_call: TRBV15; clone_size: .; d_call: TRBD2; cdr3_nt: TGTGCCACCAGCCAGCGGGGGGGCACAGATACGCAGTATTTT; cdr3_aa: CATSQRGGTDTQYF
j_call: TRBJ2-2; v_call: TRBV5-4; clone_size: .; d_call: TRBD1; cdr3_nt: TGTGCCAGCAGCTTGGGCAGGGGGCTTGGGGAGCTGTTTTTT; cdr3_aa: CASSLGRGLGELFF
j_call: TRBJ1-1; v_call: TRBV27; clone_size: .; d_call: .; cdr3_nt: TGTGCCAGCAGAACAAGTCACATGAACACTGAAGCTTTCTTT; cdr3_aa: CASRTSHMNTEAFF
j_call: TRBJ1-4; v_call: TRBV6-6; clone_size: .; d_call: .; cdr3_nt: TGTGCCAGCAGGAGGGGGTGGGAGGAAAAACTGTTTTTT; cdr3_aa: CASRRGWEEKLFF
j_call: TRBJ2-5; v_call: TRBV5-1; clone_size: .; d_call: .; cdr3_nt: TGCGCCAGCAGCTTAGGGGAAGAGACCCAGTACTTC; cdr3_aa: CASSLGEETQYF
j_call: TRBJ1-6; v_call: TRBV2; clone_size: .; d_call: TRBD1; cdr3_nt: TGTGCCAGCAGTAAAGGCTCGCTGGGACAGGGCCCTTCACCCCTCCACTTT; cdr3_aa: CASSKGSLGQGPSPLHF
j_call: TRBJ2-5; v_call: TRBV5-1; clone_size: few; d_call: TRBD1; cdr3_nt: TGCGCCAGCAGCTACGGGACAGGGCAAGAGACCCAGTACTTC; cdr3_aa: CASSYGTGQETQYF
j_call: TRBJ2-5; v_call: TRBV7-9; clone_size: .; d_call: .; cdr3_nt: TGTGCCAGCAGCTGGGACATCGAGACCCAGTACTTC; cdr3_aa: CASSWDIETQYF
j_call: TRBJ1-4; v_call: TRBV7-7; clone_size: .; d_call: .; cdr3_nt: TGTGCCAGCAGTTCCAGCGGGTCTGTGAATGAAAAACTGTTTTTT; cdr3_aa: CASSSSGSVNEKLFF
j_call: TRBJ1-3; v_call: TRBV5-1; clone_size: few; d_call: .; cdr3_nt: TGCGCCAGCAGGGAGCCCGCCTCTGGAAACACCATATATTTT; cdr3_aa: CASREPASGNTIYF
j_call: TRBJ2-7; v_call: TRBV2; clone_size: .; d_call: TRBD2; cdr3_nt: TGTGCCAGTACTTTAAGCGGGGGCCACTCCTACGAGCAGTACTTC; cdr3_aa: CASTLSGGHSYEQYF
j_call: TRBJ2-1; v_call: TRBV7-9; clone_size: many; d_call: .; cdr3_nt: TGTGCCAGCAGCTTAGTCCTCCCCGGTGAGCAGTTCTTC; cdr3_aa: CASSLVLPGEQFF
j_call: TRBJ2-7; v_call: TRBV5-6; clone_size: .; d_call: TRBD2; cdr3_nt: TGTGCCAGCAGCTTTTGGACTAGCGGGGGGACCTACCCGGGGTACGAGCAGTACTTC; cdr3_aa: CASSFWTSGGTYPGYEQYF
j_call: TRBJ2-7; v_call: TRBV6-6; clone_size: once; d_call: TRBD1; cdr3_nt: TGTGCCAGCAGCCCTCGGGACAGGGGATGGGAGCAGTACTTC; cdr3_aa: CASSPRDRGWEQYF
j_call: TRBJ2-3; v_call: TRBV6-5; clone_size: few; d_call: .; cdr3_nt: TGTGCCAGCAGTCCACCCCGAGAGGCAGATACGCAGTATTTT; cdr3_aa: CASSPPREADTQYF
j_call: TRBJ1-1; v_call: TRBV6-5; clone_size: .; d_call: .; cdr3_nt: TGTGCCAGCAGTCAGGGGAACACTGAAGCTTTCTTT; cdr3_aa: CASSQGNTEAFF
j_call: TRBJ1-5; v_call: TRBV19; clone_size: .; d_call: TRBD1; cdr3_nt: TGTGCCAGTAGATGGACAGGGCCCAATCAGCCCCAGCATTTT; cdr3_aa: CASRWTGPNQPQHF
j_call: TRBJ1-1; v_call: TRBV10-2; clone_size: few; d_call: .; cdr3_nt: TGCGCCAGCAGTGAGCAGGGGTCGGGAACTGAAGCTTTCTTT; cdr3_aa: CASSEQGSGTEAFF
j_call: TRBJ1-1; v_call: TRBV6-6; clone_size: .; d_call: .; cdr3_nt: TGTGCCAGCAGTCAGGACAAAGGGATGCGAACTGAAGCTTTCTTT; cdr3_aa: CASSQDKGMRTEAFF
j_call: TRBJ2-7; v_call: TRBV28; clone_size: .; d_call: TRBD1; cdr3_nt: TGTGCCAGCAGTTCTCCAGGGGGCAGGAACGAGCAGTACTTC; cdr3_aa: CASSSPGGRNEQYF
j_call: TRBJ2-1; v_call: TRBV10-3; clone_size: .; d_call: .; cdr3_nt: TGTGCCATCAGTGCGAGGGAATCCTACAATGAGCAGTTCTTC; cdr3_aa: CAISARESYNEQFF
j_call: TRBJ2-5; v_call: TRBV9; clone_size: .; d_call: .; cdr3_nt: TGTGCCAGCAGCGACTGGAGGGGTGAGACCCAGTACTTC; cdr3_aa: CASSDWRGETQYF
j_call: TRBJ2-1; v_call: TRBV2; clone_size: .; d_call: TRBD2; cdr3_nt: TGTGCCAGCGCGGAGAGCGGGGGGACATACAATGAGCAGTTCTTC; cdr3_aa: CASAESGGTYNEQFF
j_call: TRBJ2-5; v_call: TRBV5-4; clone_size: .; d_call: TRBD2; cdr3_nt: TGTGCCAGCAGTCCCACTCTAGCGGGGGGGCGGGAGACCCAGTACTTC; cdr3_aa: CASSPTLAGGRETQYF
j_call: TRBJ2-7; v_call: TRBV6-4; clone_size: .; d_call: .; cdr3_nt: TGTGCCAGCAGTGACCCACGAACAGAGCAAAGATGCGAGCAGTACTTC; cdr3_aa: CASSDPRTEQRCEQYF
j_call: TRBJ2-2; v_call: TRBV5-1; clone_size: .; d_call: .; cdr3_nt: TGCGCCAGCAGCTCGTTGGGGGGACAGTCGAACGATAGGACCGGGGAGCTGTTTTTT; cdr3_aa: CASSSLGGQSNDRTGELFF